The clone carrying this T cell receptor beta chain came up a few times. What it recognizes is unknown. These data belong to a study of vaccination and CD4 T cells after COVID-19. Study context: Overlapping spike peptides of SARS-CoV-2, HCoV-NL63, HCoV-OC43 and HCoV-229E stimulated the cells.

Oncomine TCR Beta short-read sequencing was applied to DNA from cultured CD4+ T cells. Using the QIAamp micro DNA kit, genomic DNA was extracted from the CD4+ T cells that had been cultured. MiXCR was run by TCRdb on the PCR reads, yielding one entry per CDR3 protein. The sample lists about 21,000 distinct CDR3 sequences, almost 50% occurring once. The length of the CDR3 is 15 residues. Sample treatment: roughly ten-day PBMC culture with coronavirus spike peptide pools or control peptides (ViraFEST assay). The genes are TRBV21-1 and TRBJ1-2. TRBV21-1 corresponds to a pseudogene. The sample taken for sequencing was CD4+ T cells from blood, cultured in vitro. The TCR comes from a human donor who had recovered from COVID-19. CDR3 DNA sequence: TGTGCCAGCTGTCAGTCCAGGTGCCATAACTATGGCTACACCTTC. It is translated as CASCQSRCHNYGYTF.